One sample yielded the 9 T cell receptor beta chains listed below, sequenced in a study of healthy donors' naive CD4 and CD8 T cells. Each TCR library used 500 ng of total RNA and a linear amplification protocol. TCRdb fed the reads into MiXCR, producing one record per CDR3 protein. In the table there are about 180,000 distinct CDR3 sequences, 74% of which are singletons. Sequencing was done on a sample of naive CD4+ and CD8+ T cells sorted from blood, pooled from several donors. These receptors all stem from a pool of human donors in good health; the sample pools cells from several healthy donors.

This clonotype was observed a handful of times. This chain joins TRBV29-1 and TRBJ2-2; 11 bases align to TRBD2. CDR1 is SQVTM and CDR2 is ANQGSEA in the germline V gene. V was pared by 4 bases and J by 5 bases, with 9 bases of the junction left unmatched. The length of the CDR3 is 16 residues. The CDR3 DNA is TGCAGCGTTGCAGGGGCTAGCGGGAGGTTTACCGGGGAGCTGTTTTTT. It specifies CSVAGASGRFTGELFF.

The CDR3 nucleotides read TGCAGCGGATCGTTCAGAGCGGGGAATGAGCAGTTCTTC. It codes for CSGSFRAGNEQFF. The chain recombines TRBV29-1 with TRBJ2-1; 7 positions agree with TRBD2. The CDR3 covers 13 residues. V lost 7 bases to trimming and J lost 7 bases; unmatched junction nucleotides: 10. The germline V gene has CDR1 SQVTM and CDR2 ANQGSEA.

The chain joins TRBV29-1 to TRBJ1-1, with TRBD1 as a possible D gene (6 bases). Looked up from germline, CDR1 is SQVTM and CDR2 is ANQGSEA. V was trimmed by 7 bases and J by 0 bases, leaving 24 bases between them. CDR3 length equals 17 residues. CDR3 bases: TGCAGCGCCCGGACAGACTTCGCATCTACGATGAACACTGAAGCTTTCTTT. It is translated as CSARTDFASTMNTEAFF.

V gene TRBV15 combines with J gene TRBJ2-3; the D is unclear. The germline V and J ends were trimmed by 5 bases and 1 base, with 7 bases remaining between them. Germline-derived CDR1 and CDR2 are LNHNV and YYDKDF (reference sequence). The CDR3 spans 13 residues. The CDR3: CATSLLGTDTQYF. CDR3 nucleotide sequence: TGTGCCACCAGCCTTCTTGGCACAGATACGCAGTATTTT.

The chain couples TRBV29-1 to TRBJ1-3; 10 bases align to TRBD1. CDR3 size: 14 residues. Germline CDR1 is SQVTM and CDR2 is ANQGSEA. V shed 6 bases, J shed 2 bases, and the junction held 4 bases outside the gene matches. CDR3 loop: CSVADRGPGNTIYF. DNA of the CDR3: TGCAGCGTGGCTGACAGGGGGCCTGGAAACACCATATATTTT. The complete variable domain, with remaining parts taken from reference TRBV29-1 and TRBJ1-3, reads SAVISQKPSRDICQRGTSLTIQCQVDSQVTMMFWYRQQPGQSLTLIATANQGSEATYESGFVIDKFPISRPNLTFSTLTVSNMSPEDSSIYLCSVADRGPGNTIYFGEGSWLTVV.

The chain has TRBV29-1 and TRBJ1-1; D call uncertain. CDR1 and CDR2 (germline): SQVTM, ANQGSEA. Trimming stripped 3 bases from V and 5 bases from J, with 4 bases between. CDR3 length equals 10 residues. CDR3 DNA sequence: TGCAGCGTTGAGAGGACTGAAGCTTTCTTT. Its protein product is CSVERTEAFF.

This chain uses TRBV18 with TRBJ1-1, with D perhaps matching TRBD1 (5 bases). Trimming left V 3 bases short and J 1 base short, with 12 bases between. This CDR3 is 15 amino acids long. CDR1 and CDR2 from the germline V gene are KGHSH and LQKENI. The DNA of the CDR3 is TGTGCCAGCTCACCGGCCGACAGCCCGAACACTGAAGCTTTCTTT. This translates into CASSPADSPNTEAFF.

This clonotype was counted only a few times. The CDR3 DNA is TGTGCCAGTAGTCCCTCTGGTAGTACGCAGTTCTTC. This translates into CASSPSGSTQFF. This rearrangement joins TRBV19 to TRBJ2-1; the D is unclear. The CDR3 has 12 residues. V gave up 5 bases and J gave up 12 bases, with 14 bases separating them. CDR1 is LNHDA and CDR2 is SQIVND in the germline V gene (reference sequence).

Comments on this clonotype: The germline gene is not matched at one end of the junction; a read error may be the cause. The chain carries TRBV6-6 and TRBJ2-5; tentative D call: TRBD2 (6 bases). The CDR3 has 15 residues. From germline, CDR1 is MNHNY and CDR2 SVGAGI (reference sequence). CDR3 coding DNA: TGTGCCATCAGTGAGTCGAGATCGGGGGAAGAGACCCAGTACTTC. Protein product: CAISESRSGEETQYF.